This TCR beta chain was identified in a study of CXCR3-negative and CXCR3-positive naive CD8 T cells. Study results and caveats: TRBV-TRBJ usage was similar across naive CXCR3 subsets but distinct in memory cells.

Points on this clonotype: Its antigen is unknown.

Per germline, CDR1 SGHVS and CDR2 FNYEAQ. The CDR3 contains 15 residues. The TRB cDNA libraries were prepared by 5' RACE with UMI labels. From the 5' RACE reads, TCRdb lists one entry per CDR3 protein and no DNA. This listing includes over 80,000 distinct CDR3 sequences. The clonotype comes from a human donor in good health. Some clones in this sample may be carry-over from other donors' samples. Sequencing used naive CXCR3- CD8+ T cells from blood. Subset here: CD45RO-CCR7+CD27+CD95- naive CD8+ T cells lacking CXCR3 (TNR3-). V gene TRBV7-6 combines with J gene TRBJ2-3; TCRdb gives TRBD2 as the D gene, but with no DNA this cannot be confirmed. CDR3 protein: CASSPRATNTDTQYF.